This TCR beta chain emerged from a study of long-term antiretroviral therapy in people with HIV. Ahead of DNA extraction, samples held about 0.95-11 million cryopreserved PBMC each. Germline V gives CDR1 MNHNS, CDR2 SASEGT. Trimming left V 5 bases short and J 1 base short, with 8 bases between. The CDR3 runs 13 residues. In the case of this clone: Its target is not known.

The study's findings and limits: In the period from the mid-2000s to the late 2010s, blood was collected, possibly under older ART regimens.

At the survey level, the v3.0 immunoSEQ assay was run. Some clones are missing from TCRdb's copy, which holds only in-frame ones; the method was immunoSEQ multiplex PCR. The sample lists some 20,000 clones, over 60% occurring once. This clonotype was sampled from a woman aged 25 to 45 with HIV. Sequenced here: unsorted PBMCs, sampled 2.9 years after starting antiretroviral therapy. The chain has TRBV6-1 and TRBJ1-1, with D possibly being TRBD1 (5 bases). This chain's CDR3 is CASSRTGNTEAFF. The CDR3 DNA reads as TGTGCCAGCAGTAGAACAGGGAACACTGAAGCTTTCTTT.